The 24 T cell receptor beta chains reported below all come from one sample, sequenced in a study of blood T cell repertoires in COVID-19. Some clones are missing from TCRdb's copy, which holds only in-frame ones; the method was immunoSEQ multiplex PCR. The sample includes some 330,000 clones, roughly four fifths of them seen just once. The specimen sequenced was PBMCs or T cells enriched from blood (not recorded which). The receptors were sampled from a woman aged 50 to 60 who had recovered from COVID-19.

The DNA for the CDR3 is TGTGCCAGCAGCCCCGGACAGGGAATCAATGAGCAGTTCTTC. Amino acids: CASSPGQGINEQFF. The genes are TRBV2 and TRBJ2-1; 8 bases line up with TRBD1. Germline V CDR1 and CDR2: SNHLY, FYNNEI. CDR3 length: 14 amino acids. The V segment lost 6 bases and the J segment 6 bases; nucleotides outside the gene matches: 7.

The rearrangement uses TRBV6-4 and TRBJ2-1; tentatively, D is TRBD1 (6 bases). From germline, CDR1 is MRHNA and CDR2 SNTAGT. V shed 2 bases and J shed 4 bases, with 6 bases lying between them. The CDR3 is 13 residues long. The CDR3 DNA sequence: TGTGCCAGCAGTGACGGGACATACAATGAGCAGTTCTTC. It yields the protein CASSDGTYNEQFF.

This chain links TRBV16 with TRBJ2-1; 16 bases are shared with TRBD2. The CDR3 is made up of 17 amino acids. Trimming at V came to 2 bases and at J to 8 bases, leaving 6 bases not matched to a gene. Germline CDR1 and CDR2: KGHSY and FQNENV. The CDR3 protein is CASSQKGTSGGADEQFF. In nucleotides, the CDR3 is TGTGCCAGCAGCCAAAAAGGGACTAGCGGGGGGGCTGATGAGCAGTTCTTC.

The genes are TRBV30 and TRBJ1-3; D not resolved. CDR3 length: 15 amino acids. From germline, CDR1 is GTSNPN and CDR2 SVGIG (reference sequence). Trimming shortened V by 4 bases and J by 0 bases, and 13 bases separated the two germline ends. CDR3 coding DNA: TGTGCCTGGACTAAGCAAATTAGCTCTGGAAACACCATATATTTT. This encodes CAWTKQISSGNTIYF.

The chain carries TRBV29-1 and TRBJ1-1; TRBD1 matches 8 bases. J lost 5 bases, V lost 3 bases, and 17 bases had no gene match. CDR1 and CDR2 from the germline V gene are SQVTM and ANQGSEA. The CDR3 covers 17 residues. Here the CDR3 reads CSVDNRWSAGGLTEAFF. In DNA, the CDR3 is TGCAGCGTTGATAACCGCTGGTCCGCAGGGGGCCTGACTGAAGCTTTCTTT.

This clone appeared many times. The chain recombines TRBV9 with TRBJ1-5; 9 nucleotides match TRBD1. This CDR3 region has 15 residues. The trim removed 10 bases at V and 5 bases at J, leaving 13 bases unmatched. The germline gives CDR1 SGDLS, CDR2 YYNGEE. The CDR3 coding sequence is TGTGCCCAATCAGGGTACAGGGGGCCCGATCAGCCCCAGCATTTT. Its translation is CAQSGYRGPDQPQHF.

About this clone itself: The same CDR3 can be traced to other DNA sequences in this sample. The chain is built from TRBV7-2 and TRBJ2-3; D unresolved. Germline V gene sequence: CDR1 SGHTA, CDR2 FQGNSA. The ends were cut back, 3 bases at V and 2 bases at J, with 3 bases in the middle. The CDR3 is 12 residues long. Here the CDR3 DNA reads TGTGCCAGCAGCTTTTACACAGATACGCAGTATTTT. Its translation: CASSFYTDTQYF.

Only a few counts were recorded for this clone. V is TRBV2 and J is TRBJ1-3; 8 positions agree with TRBD1. Germline CDR1 and CDR2: SNHLY and FYNNEI. V was clipped by 5 bases and J by 11 bases; unmatched bases: 8. This CDR3 spans 13 amino acids. CDR3 in amino acids: CASSSTLTGAIYF. The CDR3 DNA sequence: TGTGCCAGCAGTTCGACCCTGACAGGGGCCATATATTTT.

This clone has only one observation. The chain recombines TRBV30 with TRBJ1-2; TRBD1 might be the D (6 bases). In germline, CDR1 is GTSNPN, CDR2 SVGIG (reference sequence). This CDR3 is built from 14 residues. The ends were cut back, 2 bases at V and 5 bases at J, with 15 bases in the middle. This chain's CDR3 is CAWSLTGGGYGYTF. Written as DNA, the CDR3 is TGTGCCTGGAGTTTGACAGGAGGCGGTTATGGCTACACCTTC.

This chain joins TRBV4-1 and TRBJ2-5; D is undetermined. Trimming stripped 2 bases from V and 5 bases from J, with 12 bases between. The CDR3 sequence is 14 residues long. Germline CDR1 and CDR2: MGHRA and YSYEKL. CDR3 residues: CASSQQHAMETQYF. The DNA of the CDR3 is TGCGCCAGCAGCCAACAACACGCAATGGAGACCCAGTACTTC.

The genes are TRBV9 and TRBJ2-2, with 13 bases that match TRBD2. The germline CDR1 and CDR2 sequences are SGDLS and YYNGEE. Trimming at V came to 2 bases and at J to 6 bases, leaving 19 bases not matched to a gene. The CDR3 is made up of 21 amino acids. In nucleotides, the CDR3 is TGTGCCAGCAGCGTCACCGTAGAGACGGGACTAGCGGGATTGAGAGCCGGGGAGCTGTTTTTT. Translating gives CASSVTVETGLAGLRAGELFF.

This clone was observed a handful of times. The genes are TRBV4-1 and TRBJ1-5; D perhaps matches TRBD1 (5 bases). The CDR3 is 14 residues long. Germline assignment: CDR1 MGHRA and CDR2 YSYEKL. With 0 bases removed from V and 5 bases from J, the gap between germline ends came to 8 bases. The CDR3 DNA follows: TGCGCCAGCAGCCAAGATTTGGGGCATCAGCCCCAGCATTTT. Translation gives CASSQDLGHQPQHF.

The chain couples TRBV5-6 to TRBJ2-7, with 11 bases fitting TRBD2. Germline V lookup: CDR1 SGHDT, CDR2 YYEEEE. The CDR3 contains 15 residues. V shed 4 bases and J 4 bases; nucleotides not matched to a gene: 7. CDR3 sequence reads: CASSTSGGVVYEQYF. Written as DNA, the CDR3 is TGTGCCAGCAGCACTAGCGGGGGAGTTGTTTACGAGCAGTACTTC.

This clone was recorded once. V is TRBV5-8 and J is TRBJ2-2, with a weak D call TRBD1 (5 bases). Germline V lookup: CDR1 SGHTS, CDR2 YDEGEE. V lost 4 bases to trimming and J lost 0 bases, with 13 bases between them. The CDR3 is made up of 16 amino acids. The CDR3 sequence: CASSPTQGPNTGELFF. CDR3 bases: TGTGCCAGCAGCCCTACCCAGGGTCCGAACACCGGGGAGCTGTTTTTT.

The V and J genes are TRBV19 and TRBJ1-1; 7 bases agree with TRBD1. The CDR3 has 12 amino acids. In germline, CDR1 is LNHDA, CDR2 SQIVND (reference sequence). J gave up 11 bases and V 1 base, and 4 bases lay outside the gene matches. CDR3: CASSIVTGVAFF. The CDR3 bases are TGTGCCAGTAGTATAGTTACAGGGGTGGCTTTCTTT.

Only one count was recorded for this clone. The CDR3 sequence: CASSQGGDNQPQHF. Here the CDR3 DNA reads TGTGCCAGCAGCCAGGGGGGGGACAATCAGCCCCAGCATTTT. J is TRBJ1-5 and V is TRBV6-2 or TRBV6-3, with 7 bases lining up with TRBD1. Germline-derived CDR1 and CDR2 are MNHEY and SVGEGT. After removal of 6 bases from V and 3 bases from J, the junction contained 5 bases not matched to a gene. This CDR3 contains 14 residues.

The chain uses TRBV11-2 and TRBJ1-1, with D unclear. The germline CDR1 and CDR2 sequences are SGHAT and FQNNGV. V was trimmed by 4 bases and J by 1 base, leaving 10 bases between them. This CDR3 is 14 amino acids long. For the CDR3, the DNA is TGTGCCAGCAGCTCGTCGGTCCGGAACACTGAAGCTTTCTTT. This translates into CASSSSVRNTEAFF.

The chain combines TRBV4-3 with TRBJ1-2, with TRBD1 identical over 7 bases. CDR3 length equals 15 residues. CDR1 LGHNA and CDR2 YSLEER come from the germline V gene. Germline trimming cut 0 bases from V and 4 bases from J; bases unmatched to any gene: 5. The chain's CDR3 is CASSQDLRQGYGYTF. The CDR3 region has the DNA TGCGCCAGCAGCCAAGATCTCCGACAGGGCTATGGCTACACCTTC.

The V gene is TRBV10-3, the J gene TRBJ1-1; tentative D call: TRBD1 (5 bases). Germline-derived CDR1 and CDR2 are ENHRY and SYGVKD. V lost 0 bases and J lost 4, with 24 bases in between. CDR3 length equals 19 residues. CDR3 in amino acids: CAISESGQRGPRAGTEAFF. CDR3 coding DNA: TGTGCCATCAGTGAGTCGGGTCAGCGGGGACCGCGGGCTGGCACTGAAGCTTTCTTT.

The chain joins TRBV6-6 to TRBJ1-3, with 7 positions matching TRBD1. The CDR3 sequence is 16 residues long. V shed 2 bases, J shed 4 bases, and the junction held 8 bases outside the gene matches. Germline assignment: CDR1 MNHNY and CDR2 SVGAGI (reference sequence). The CDR3 here is CASSYLTQGGGNTIYF. The CDR3 nucleotides are TGTGCCAGCAGTTACCTCACTCAGGGGGGAGGAAACACCATATATTTT.

The chain is built from TRBV9 and TRBJ2-1, with TRBD1 as a possible D gene (6 bases). Germline V gives CDR1 SGDLS, CDR2 YYNGEE. Trimming removed 4 bases from V and 0 bases from J, with 11 bases in between. The length of the CDR3 is 15 residues. The CDR3 loop is CASSTGPSSYNEQFF. The CDR3 DNA reads as TGTGCCAGCAGCACAGGGCCAAGCTCCTACAATGAGCAGTTCTTC.

As for this clone: In the same sample, other DNA sequences code for this CDR3. V usage is TRBV20-1 and J usage is TRBJ1-5, with D unclear. In germline, CDR1 is DFQATT, CDR2 SNEGSKA (reference sequence). The CDR3 has 9 residues. CDR3 nucleotides: TGCAGCGCCGGTCAGCCCCAGCATTTT. It codes for CSAGQPQHF.

This chain links TRBV2 with TRBJ1-6; D is possibly TRBD1 (6 bases). CDR1 is SNHLY, CDR2 FYNNEI, per germline. Trimming pared 3 bases from V and 2 bases from J, leaving 11 bases between. CDR3 size: 16 residues. CDR3 in DNA: TGTGCCAGCAGTGATCTACAGGGCACCTATAATTCACCCCTCCACTTT. Protein sequence: CASSDLQGTYNSPLHF.

Turning to this clone: At one end the junction does not follow the germline gene, possibly because of a read error. J is TRBJ2-3 and V is TRBV9; 10 bases agree with TRBD1. Germline CDR1 and CDR2: SGDLS and YYNGEE. The CDR3 covers 16 residues. The CDR3 spells CAGSVGQGGSTDTQYF. The CDR3, as DNA: TGTGCCGGCAGCGTAGGACAGGGGGGAAGCACAGATACGCAGTATTTT.